Each of the 14 T cell receptor beta chains below was sequenced from the same sample in a study of blood T cell repertoires in COVID-19. TCRdb's copy holds only in-frame clones and misses some; the assay was immunoSEQ multiplex PCR. The data hold 46,000 or so clones, with about 87% observed a single time. What was sequenced was peripheral blood. These receptors came from a man aged 45-65 years with acute or convalescent COVID-19.

Here the CDR3 DNA reads TGTGCCAGCAGCACAGGGGGCTCGAGGAGTAATGAAAAACTGTTTTTT. Its protein is CASSTGGSRSNEKLFF. The gene calls are TRBV7-9 and TRBJ1-4; 9 nucleotides agree with TRBD1. Germline-derived CDR1 and CDR2 are SEHNR and FQNEAQ (reference sequence). The CDR3 loop spans 16 amino acids. The trim removed 5 bases at V and 4 bases at J, leaving 8 bases unmatched.

The gene calls are TRBV6-2 or TRBV6-3 and TRBJ2-7, with 10 bases aligning to TRBD2. This CDR3 is 14 amino acids long. Trimming removed 4 bases from V and 7 bases from J; junction bases left unmatched: 7. CDR1 and CDR2 from the germline V gene are MNHEY and SVGEGT. The DNA of the CDR3 is TGTGCCAGCAGTTTTGCGCTAGCGGGAGAGGAGCAGTACTTC. It specifies CASSFALAGEEQYF.

The chain links TRBV3-1 (or the pseudogene TRBV3-2) to TRBJ1-2; TRBD1 might be the D (6 bases). This CDR3 spans 15 amino acids. V was shortened by 2 bases and J by 6 bases, with 16 bases between the two germline ends. The germline CDR1 and CDR2 sequences are LGHDT and YNNKEL (reference sequence). CDR3 amino acids: CASSQPLGQYHGYTF. CDR3 DNA: TGTGCCAGCAGCCAACCCCTCGGACAGTACCATGGCTACACCTTC.

The V and J genes are TRBV3-1 (or the pseudogene TRBV3-2) and TRBJ2-1; 12 nucleotides align to TRBD2. CDR1 and CDR2 from the germline V gene are LGHDT and YNNKEL (reference sequence). The CDR3 loop spans 13 amino acids. V was clipped by 4 bases and J by 12 bases; unmatched bases: 4. In nucleotides, the CDR3 is TGTGCCAGCAGCCGAACTAGCGGGGGGCCGCAGTTCTTC. Amino acids: CASSRTSGGPQFF.

CDR3 sequence (DNA): TGTGCCAGCAGCTTACTTGTCGGGGACACTGAAGCTTTCTTT. Protein sequence: CASSLLVGDTEAFF. V usage is TRBV7-9 and J usage is TRBJ1-1; D unresolved. Trimming removed 2 bases from V and 3 bases from J, with 10 bases in between. The CDR3 covers 14 residues. The V gene's germline CDR1 is SEHNR and CDR2 FQNEAQ (reference sequence).

The chain couples TRBV27 to TRBJ1-5; possible D gene TRBD1, 6 bases. Germline CDR1 is MNHEY and CDR2 is SMNVEV (reference sequence). The CDR3 contains 13 residues. With 5 bases removed from V and 6 bases from J, the gap between germline ends came to 11 bases. The CDR3 DNA reads TGTGCCAGCAGTATAGGGGGTCTTCAGCCCCAGCATTTT. Translated: CASSIGGLQPQHF.

This rearrangement joins TRBV5-1 to TRBJ2-2; 12 bases are shared with TRBD2. CDR3 length: 16 amino acids. CDR1 is SGHRS and CDR2 is YFSETQ in the germline V gene. V shed 3 bases and J 6 bases; nucleotides not matched to a gene: 6. CDR3 sequence: CASSYPLAGGSGELFF. The CDR3 nucleotides are TGCGCCAGCAGCTACCCACTAGCGGGAGGATCCGGGGAGCTGTTTTTT.

The V call is TRBV5-1, the J call TRBJ2-2; no definite D call. This CDR3 has 12 amino acids. Germline V gene sequence: CDR1 SGHRS, CDR2 YFSETQ. V was pared by 3 bases and J by 8 bases, with 8 bases between. The CDR3 DNA sequence: TGCGCCAGCAGCTCCCCTTTGGGGGAGCTGTTTTTT. Encoded protein: CASSSPLGELFF.

The rearrangement uses TRBV7-2 and TRBJ2-7; D unresolved. The V end was cut by 2 bases, the J end by 5 bases, with 10 bases between. The CDR3 loop spans 13 amino acids. Germline loops: CDR1 SGHTA, CDR2 FQGNSA. CDR3 sequence reads: CASSLSPLNEQYF. In nucleotides, the CDR3 is TGTGCCAGCAGCTTAAGCCCCTTAAACGAGCAGTACTTC.

This clone was detected only a few times. The V gene is TRBV2, the J gene TRBJ2-1; 8 nucleotides line up with TRBD1. Germline V gene lookup returns CDR1 SNHLY and CDR2 FYNNEI. The V and J ends lost 6 bases and 4 bases, in that order; junction bases with no gene match: 8. The CDR3 is 15 amino acids. CDR3 sequence (DNA): TGTGCCAGCAGCGTAAACCAGGGGGCATACAATGAGCAGTTCTTC. As protein: CASSVNQGAYNEQFF. Based on the CDR3 plus reference TRBV2 and TRBJ2-1, the full variable domain is EPEVTQTPSHQVTQMGQEVILRCVPISNHLYFYWYRQILGQKVEFLVSFYNNEISEKSEIFDDQFSVERPDGSNFTLKIRSTKLEDSAMYFCASSVNQGAYNEQFFGPGTRLTVL.

The J gene is TRBJ2-1, the V gene TRBV7-2, with unresolved D. CDR1 is SGHTA and CDR2 is FQGNSA in the germline V gene. CDR3 length: 15 amino acids. V shed 5 bases and J shed 4 bases, with 15 bases lying between them. The CDR3 nucleotides are TGTGCCAGCAGCCCCGACACGAGACGATACAATGAGCAGTTCTTC. Protein sequence: CASSPDTRRYNEQFF.

This chain links TRBV19 with TRBJ2-7, with 8 bases that match TRBD1. Per germline, CDR1 LNHDA and CDR2 SQIVND (reference sequence). This CDR3 contains 13 residues. Trimming at V came to 4 bases and at J to 3 bases, leaving 2 bases not matched to a gene. The CDR3 loop is CASSRDRNYEQYF. DNA of the CDR3: TGTGCCAGTAGTAGGGACAGGAACTACGAGCAGTACTTC.

The CDR3 loop reads CASGGDFGGYTF. The CDR3 bases are TGTGCCAGCGGTGGGGACTTCGGTGGCTACACCTTC. This chain uses TRBV2 with TRBJ1-2; the D gene is possibly TRBD1 (5 bases). CDR1 is SNHLY, CDR2 FYNNEI, per germline. Deletions cut 8 bases from V and 7 bases from J, with 14 bases between. This CDR3 is built from 12 residues. The whole variable domain, filled in from reference TRBV2 and TRBJ1-2, reads EPEVTQTPSHQVTQMGQEVILRCVPISNHLYFYWYRQILGQKVEFLVSFYNNEISEKSEIFDDQFSVERPDGSNFTLKIRSTKLEDSAMYFCASGGDFGGYTFGSGTRLTVV.

This clone appeared a single time. Here the CDR3 reads CASSLDGGANVLTF. The CDR3 nucleotides read TGTGCCAGCAGTCTAGACGGTGGGGCCAACGTCCTGACTTTC. The rearrangement joins TRBV7-3 to TRBJ2-6, with D hard to call. The V gene's germline CDR1 is SGHTA and CDR2 FQGTGA. V was trimmed by 6 bases and J by 3 bases, leaving 9 bases between them. The CDR3 sequence is 14 residues long.